This T cell receptor (beta chain) is drawn from a study of T cell responses to AZD1222 COVID-19 vaccine. This clone was observed a handful of times. The target antigen is unknown. TCRdb's copy holds only in-frame clones and misses some; the assay was immunoSEQ multiplex PCR. The data contain about 56,000 clones, 80% of them singletons. Regarding the study as a whole: Dominant at 160-218 and 743-854, vaccine-associated CD4 TCRs also spanned spike. At baseline, seropositivity was found in only a handful of AZD1222 recipients. Mostly white British, mostly female donors; authors suggested clonal diversity may be underestimated.

With V trimmed by 0 bases and J by 4 bases, 3 bases remained unmatched. CDR1 and CDR2 (germline): MNHEY, SVGAGI. This CDR3 has 16 amino acids. The sample here was peripheral blood, taken 28 days after the second AZD1222 dose. This rearrangement joins TRBV6-5 to TRBJ2-1, with 10 bases identical to TRBD2. This TCR was recovered from an adult who received the AZD1222 COVID-19 vaccine. The chain's CDR3 is CASSYSSGGAYNEQFF. The CDR3 DNA sequence: TGTGCCAGCAGTTACTCGAGCGGGGGGGCTTACAATGAGCAGTTCTTC.